This entry is about one TCR beta chain. Its antigen remains unknown. The record originates from a study of T-cell memory formation after mild COVID-19. Looking at the study overall: For the most part, TCR clusters were specific to one donor.

TCRdb processed the 5' RACE reads anew with MiXCR; each CDR3 protein has one entry. The sample consists of about 470,000 distinct CDR3 sequences, around 27% of them appearing once. Study results and limitations: Researchers found some responding clones in pre-infection memory, a sign that cross-reactive memory joined.

Germline trimming cut 7 bases from V and 3 bases from J; bases unmatched to any gene: 5. The CDR3 runs to 13 residues. Per germline, CDR1 GTSNPN and CDR2 SVGIG (reference sequence). This clonotype was sampled from an adult woman who had mild COVID-19 (a few samples of this study predate the infection). Cell type and time point are not known. The chain recombines TRBV30 with TRBJ1-2; TRBD1 agrees at 10 bases. The specimen was PBMCs or a T cell subset sorted from them (not recorded which). In DNA form, the CDR3 reads TGTGCCTTTGGGACAGGGGTGTACTATGGCTACACCTTC. As protein: CAFGTGVYYGYTF.